One and the same sample provided the 8 T cell receptor beta chains below, sequenced in a study of CXCR3-negative and CXCR3-positive naive CD8 T cells. Findings and caveats of the study: CXCR3-negative naive cells had less hydrophobic TRB CDR3s than did CXCR3-positive naive cells.

Preparation of TRB cDNA libraries relied on 5' RACE carrying UMI labels. Using the 5' RACE reads, TCRdb records one entry per CDR3 protein without DNA. The sample totals about 120,000 distinct CDR3 sequences. Antigens for these TCRs are unknown. The source material was naive CXCR3+ CD8+ T cells from blood. Described subset: CD45RO-CCR7+CD27+CD95- naive CD8+ T cells expressing CXCR3 (TNR3+). Receptors were obtained from a human donor in good health. Some clones in this sample may be carry-over from other donors' samples.

V gene TRBV29-1 combines with J gene TRBJ2-3; TCRdb gives TRBD1 as the D gene, but with no DNA this cannot be confirmed. This CDR3 spans 12 amino acids. In germline, CDR1 is SQVTM, CDR2 ANQGSEA. CDR3 protein: CTQRRGTDTQYF.

The V call is TRBV6-2 or TRBV6-3, the J call TRBJ2-5; checking the TCRdb D call of TRBD1 is not possible without DNA. There are 19 residues in the CDR3. Germline-derived CDR1 and CDR2 are MNHEY and SVGEGT. CDR3: CASSLSLGAGGPDQETQYF.

The chain employs TRBV7-9 and TRBJ2-1; TCRdb lists TRBD2, though no DNA is available to test this call. The CDR3 is made up of 18 amino acids. Per the germline V gene, CDR1 is SEHNR and CDR2 is FQNEAQ (reference sequence). The CDR3 protein is CASSLGGSGRARSNEQFF.

The chain carries TRBV20-1 and TRBJ2-7; the TRBD1 assignment by TCRdb is unverifiable without DNA. Germline V lookup: CDR1 DFQATT, CDR2 SNEGSKA (reference sequence). The CDR3 is made up of 13 amino acids. This chain's CDR3 is CSARALGNYEQYF.

This chain uses TRBV7-2 with TRBJ2-7; TCRdb's D call of TRBD1 is untestable without DNA. Germline CDR1 and CDR2: SGHTA and FQGNSA. The CDR3 consists of 16 residues. The CDR3 is CASSIAGTPGGYEQYF.

The chain recombines TRBV7-6 with TRBJ2-7; TCRdb proposes TRBD2, but this gene call is untestable without DNA. CDR1 is SGHVS, CDR2 FNYEAQ, per germline. The CDR3 runs 12 residues. The CDR3 is CASSPKGLEQYF.

The chain uses TRBV6-1 and TRBJ2-3; TCRdb's D gene call, TRBD1, goes unchecked for lack of DNA. The length of the CDR3 is 17 residues. Per germline, CDR1 MNHNS and CDR2 SASEGT. Here the CDR3 reads CASPRLVPTGETDTQYF.

This chain joins TRBV4-1 and TRBJ2-5; the D call from TCRdb, TRBD2, cannot be confirmed without DNA. The CDR3 extends over 16 amino acids. CDR1 and CDR2 (germline): MGHRA, YSYEKL. The CDR3 spells CASSHPSQRGSETQYF.